This T cell receptor beta chain was retrieved from a study of T cell responses to AZD1222 COVID-19 vaccine. Overall study context: Pooling covered second doses at about 4 or about 12 weeks.

Germline assignment: CDR1 SGHNT and CDR2 YYREEE (reference sequence). There are 14 residues in the CDR3. V gave up 2 bases and J gave up 5 bases, with 11 bases separating them. Details on this clone: Its specificity is unknown.

Study findings and constraints: Clonal diversity was possibly underestimated; the donors were predominantly white British and more often female. Among spike-specific TCRs, nearly half reportedly target unmutated variant regions.

TCRdb's table, derived via immunoSEQ multiplex PCR, lists solely in-frame clones and lacks some. The sample includes about 160,000 clones, 80% to 90% of them seen just once. The material was peripheral blood, obtained on day 0 of AZD1222 vaccination. The chain employs TRBV5-4 and TRBJ2-1; no clear D. The origin of this receptor is an adult in good health. CDR3 in amino acids: CASSLIATDNEQFF. The DNA of the CDR3 is TGTGCCAGCAGCTTAATAGCAACAGACAATGAGCAGTTCTTC. The full variable domain, with the rest looked up from reference TRBV5-4 and TRBJ2-1, is ETGVTQSPTHLIKTRGQQVTLRCSSQSGHNTVSWYQQALGQGPQFIFQYYREEENGRGNFPPRFSGLQFPNYSSELNVNALELDDSALYLCASSLIATDNEQFFGPGTRLTVL.